Sequencing of this TCR beta chain was carried out in a study of vaccination effects on CD4 cells after COVID-19. Study background: Post-vaccine draws lagged the second dose by a median of 72 days. Study-level points and caveats: Late in the post-vaccination period, infection-induced and vaccine-induced clones underwent marked clonal contraction.

ViraFEST expansion of antigen-specific CD4+ T cells with viral peptide pools preceded sequencing. The culture ran for 10 days, and then CD4+ T cells were isolated. The vaccine given was either BNT162b2 or mRNA-1273, in two doses. Approximately 2.2 million PBMC per well received about 10 IU/ml IL-2 and around 9.8 ug/ml peptides in culture. Between the trimmed V and J ends, which lost 8 bases and 5 bases, there was a span of 16 bases. Germline assignment: CDR1 MNHEY and CDR2 SVGAGI. The CDR3 consists of 14 residues. Generated by immunoSEQ multiplex PCR, the TCRdb table keeps only in-frame clones and is missing some. The sample includes about 66,000 clones, 76% of them seen just once. On this clone: Its cognate antigen is unknown.

The receptor was isolated from a human donor who received a COVID-19 vaccine. The chain uses TRBV6-5 and TRBJ2-1; tentative D call: TRBD1 (6 bases). The sequencing used CD4+ T cells from PBMCs cultured with HCoV-OC43 spike peptides, collected after COVID-19 vaccination. As to subset: HCoV-OC43 spike overlapping peptide pool stimulation. The DNA of the CDR3 is TGTGCCAGCGGTTGGACAGAAACAGACAATGAGCAGTTCTTC. Its protein product is CASGWTETDNEQFF.